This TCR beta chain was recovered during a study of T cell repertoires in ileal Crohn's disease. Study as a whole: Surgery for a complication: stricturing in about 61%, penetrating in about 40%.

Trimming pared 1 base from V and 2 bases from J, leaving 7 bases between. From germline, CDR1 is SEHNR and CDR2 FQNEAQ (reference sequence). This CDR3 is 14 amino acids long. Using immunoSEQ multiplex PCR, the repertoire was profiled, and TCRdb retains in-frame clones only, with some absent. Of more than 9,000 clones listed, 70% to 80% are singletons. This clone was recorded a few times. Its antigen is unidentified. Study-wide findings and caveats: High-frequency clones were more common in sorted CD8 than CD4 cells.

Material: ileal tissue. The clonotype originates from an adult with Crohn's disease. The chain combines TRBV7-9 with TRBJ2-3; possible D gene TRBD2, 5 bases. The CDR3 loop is CASSLGGYTDTQYF. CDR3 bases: TGTGCCAGCAGCTTAGGCGGGTACACAGATACGCAGTATTTT.